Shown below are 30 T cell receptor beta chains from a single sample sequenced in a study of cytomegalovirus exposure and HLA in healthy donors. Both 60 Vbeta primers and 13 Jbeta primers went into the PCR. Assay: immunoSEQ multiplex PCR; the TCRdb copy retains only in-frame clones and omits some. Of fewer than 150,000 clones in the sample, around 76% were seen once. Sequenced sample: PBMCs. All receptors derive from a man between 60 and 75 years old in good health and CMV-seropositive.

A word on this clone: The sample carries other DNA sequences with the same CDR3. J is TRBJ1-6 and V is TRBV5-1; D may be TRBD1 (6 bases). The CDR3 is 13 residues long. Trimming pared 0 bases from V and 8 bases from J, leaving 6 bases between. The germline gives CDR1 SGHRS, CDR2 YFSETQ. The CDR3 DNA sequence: TGCGCCAGCAGCTTGGAGGGGGATTCACCCCTCCACTTT. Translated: CASSLEGDSPLHF. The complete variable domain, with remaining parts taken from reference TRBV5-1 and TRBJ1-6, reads KAGVTQTPRYLIKTRGQQVTLSCSPISGHRSVSWYQQTPGQGLQFLFEYFSETQRNKGNFPGRFSGRQFSNSRSEMNVSTLELGDSALYLCASSLEGDSPLHFGNGTRLTVT.

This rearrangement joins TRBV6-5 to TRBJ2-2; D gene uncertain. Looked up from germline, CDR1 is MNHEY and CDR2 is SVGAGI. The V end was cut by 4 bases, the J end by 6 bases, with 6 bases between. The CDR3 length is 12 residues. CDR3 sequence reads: CASSSFPGELFF. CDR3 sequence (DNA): TGTGCCAGCAGTTCTTTTCCCGGGGAGCTGTTTTTT.

The CDR3 sequence is CASSLDALLTPEQYF. CDR3 DNA sequence: TGTGCCAGCAGCTTGGACGCCCTTCTAACCCCCGAGCAGTACTTC. V and J are TRBV5-6 and TRBJ2-7; D unresolved. CDR1 and CDR2 from the germline V gene are SGHDT and YYEEEE. CDR3 size: 15 residues. The V and J ends lost 0 bases and 6 bases respectively, with 16 bases between them.

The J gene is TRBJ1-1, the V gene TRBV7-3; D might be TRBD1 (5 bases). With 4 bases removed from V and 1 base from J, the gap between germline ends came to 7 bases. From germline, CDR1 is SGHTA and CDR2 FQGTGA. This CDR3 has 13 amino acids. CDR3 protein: CASSSTGNTEAFF. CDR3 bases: TGTGCCAGCAGCTCTACAGGGAACACTGAAGCTTTCTTT. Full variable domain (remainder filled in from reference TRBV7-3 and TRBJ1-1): GAGVSQTPSNKVTEKGKYVELRCDPISGHTALYWYRQSLGQGPEFLIYFQGTGAADDSGLPNDRFFAVRPEGSVSTLKIQRTERGDSAVYLCASSSTGNTEAFFGQGTRLTVV.

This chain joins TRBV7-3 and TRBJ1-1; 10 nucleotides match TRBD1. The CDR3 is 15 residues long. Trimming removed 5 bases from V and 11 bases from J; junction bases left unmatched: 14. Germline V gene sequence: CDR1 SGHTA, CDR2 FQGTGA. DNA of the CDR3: TGTGCCAGCAGCAACCGGGACAGGGGACACCAGGGGGCTTTCTTT. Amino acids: CASSNRDRGHQGAFF.

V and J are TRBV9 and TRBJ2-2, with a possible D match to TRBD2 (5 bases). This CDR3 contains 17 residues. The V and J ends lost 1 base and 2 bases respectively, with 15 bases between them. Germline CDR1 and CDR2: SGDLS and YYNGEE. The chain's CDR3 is CASSVSGRADNTGELFF. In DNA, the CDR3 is TGTGCCAGCAGCGTAAGTGGTCGAGCGGATAACACCGGGGAGCTGTTTTTT.

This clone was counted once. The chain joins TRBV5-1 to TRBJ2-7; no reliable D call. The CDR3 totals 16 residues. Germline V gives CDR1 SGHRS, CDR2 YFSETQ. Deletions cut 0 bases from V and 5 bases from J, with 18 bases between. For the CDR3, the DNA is TGCGCCAGCAGCTTGGCCGCGTGGGCGCAATCGGACGAGCAGTACTTC. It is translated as CASSLAAWAQSDEQYF. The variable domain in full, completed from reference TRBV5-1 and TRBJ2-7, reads KAGVTQTPRYLIKTRGQQVTLSCSPISGHRSVSWYQQTPGQGLQFLFEYFSETQRNKGNFPGRFSGRQFSNSRSEMNVSTLELGDSALYLCASSLAAWAQSDEQYFGPGTRLTVT.

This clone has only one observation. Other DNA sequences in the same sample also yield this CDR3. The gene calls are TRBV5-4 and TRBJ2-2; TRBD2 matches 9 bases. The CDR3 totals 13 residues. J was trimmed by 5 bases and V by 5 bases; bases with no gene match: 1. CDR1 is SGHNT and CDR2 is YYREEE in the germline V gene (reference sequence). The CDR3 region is CASSLAGTGELFF. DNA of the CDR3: TGTGCCAGCAGTCTAGCGGGGACCGGGGAGCTGTTTTTT.

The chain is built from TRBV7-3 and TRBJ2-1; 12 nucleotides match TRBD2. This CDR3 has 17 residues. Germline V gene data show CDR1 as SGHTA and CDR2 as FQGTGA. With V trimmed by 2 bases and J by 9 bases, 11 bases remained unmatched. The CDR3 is CASSLSPASGGAGEQFF. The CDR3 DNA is TGTGCCAGCAGCTTATCCCCTGCTAGCGGGGGGGCGGGTGAGCAGTTCTTC.

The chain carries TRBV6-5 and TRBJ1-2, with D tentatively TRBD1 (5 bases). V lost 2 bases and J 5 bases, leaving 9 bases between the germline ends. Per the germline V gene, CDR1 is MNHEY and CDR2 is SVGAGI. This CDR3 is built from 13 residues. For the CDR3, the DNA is TGTGCCAGCAGTTACACCAGGGATTATGGCTACACCTTC. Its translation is CASSYTRDYGYTF.

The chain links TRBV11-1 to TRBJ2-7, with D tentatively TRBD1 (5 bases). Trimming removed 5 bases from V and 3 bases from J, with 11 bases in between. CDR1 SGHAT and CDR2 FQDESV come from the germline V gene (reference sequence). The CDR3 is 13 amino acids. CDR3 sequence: CASSTTQGYEQYF. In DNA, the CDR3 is TGTGCCAGCAGCACGACCCAGGGCTACGAGCAGTACTTC.

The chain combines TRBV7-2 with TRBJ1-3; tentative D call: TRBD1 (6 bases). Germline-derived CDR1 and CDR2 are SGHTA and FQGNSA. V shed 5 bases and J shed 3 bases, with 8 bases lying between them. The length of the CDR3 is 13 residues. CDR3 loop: CASSPTGGNTIYF. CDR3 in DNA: TGTGCCAGCAGCCCGACAGGTGGAAACACCATATATTTT.

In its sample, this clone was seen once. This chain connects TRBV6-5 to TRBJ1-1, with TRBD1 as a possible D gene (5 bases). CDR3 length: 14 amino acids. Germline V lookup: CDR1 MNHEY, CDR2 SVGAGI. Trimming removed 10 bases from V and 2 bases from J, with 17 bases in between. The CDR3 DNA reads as TGTGCCATCAAAGGGCGGGGGACTAACACTGAAGCTTTCTTT. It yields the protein CAIKGRGTNTEAFF.

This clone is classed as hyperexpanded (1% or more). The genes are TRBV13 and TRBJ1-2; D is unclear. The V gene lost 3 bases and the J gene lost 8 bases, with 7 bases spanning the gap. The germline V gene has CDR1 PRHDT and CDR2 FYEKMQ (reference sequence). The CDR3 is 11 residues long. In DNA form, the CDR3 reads TGTGCCAGCAGCTTCGGTAGCGGCTACACCTTC. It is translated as CASSFGSGYTF.

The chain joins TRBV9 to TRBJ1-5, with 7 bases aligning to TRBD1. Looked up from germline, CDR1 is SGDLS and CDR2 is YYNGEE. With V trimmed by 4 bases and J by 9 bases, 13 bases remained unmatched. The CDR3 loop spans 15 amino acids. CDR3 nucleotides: TGTGCCAGCAGCAAAAATCCGGGACAGCCTTGGCCCCAGCATTTT. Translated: CASSKNPGQPWPQHF. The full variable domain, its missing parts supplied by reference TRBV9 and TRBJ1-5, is DSGVTQTPKHLITATGQRVTLRCSPRSGDLSVYWYQQSLDQGLQFLIQYYNGEERAKGNILERFSAQQFPDLHSELNLSSLELGDSALYFCASSKNPGQPWPQHFGDGTRLSIL.

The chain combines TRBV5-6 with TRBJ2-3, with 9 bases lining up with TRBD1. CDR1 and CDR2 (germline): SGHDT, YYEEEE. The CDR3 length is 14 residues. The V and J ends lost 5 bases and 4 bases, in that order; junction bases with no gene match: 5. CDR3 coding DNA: TGTGCCAGCAGGAGGGACAGGGTCGCAGATACGCAGTATTTT. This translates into CASRRDRVADTQYF.

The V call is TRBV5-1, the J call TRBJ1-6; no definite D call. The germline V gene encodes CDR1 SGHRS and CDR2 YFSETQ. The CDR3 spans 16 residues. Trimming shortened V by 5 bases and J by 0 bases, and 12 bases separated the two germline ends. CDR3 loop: CASSPEGSSYNSPLHF. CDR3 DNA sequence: TGCGCCAGCAGTCCCGAAGGGAGCTCCTATAATTCACCCCTCCACTTT.

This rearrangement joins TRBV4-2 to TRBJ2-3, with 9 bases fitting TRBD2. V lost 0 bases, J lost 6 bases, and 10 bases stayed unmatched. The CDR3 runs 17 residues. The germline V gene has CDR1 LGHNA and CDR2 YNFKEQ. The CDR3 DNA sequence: TGTGCCAGCAGCCAAGATTCCGGCGGGGGGGGCAGGGATACGCAGTATTTT. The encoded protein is CASSQDSGGGGRDTQYF.

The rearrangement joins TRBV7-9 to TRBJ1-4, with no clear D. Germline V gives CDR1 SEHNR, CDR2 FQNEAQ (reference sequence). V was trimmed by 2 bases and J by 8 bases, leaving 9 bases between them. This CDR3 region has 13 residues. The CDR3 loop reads CASSLSRQEKLFF. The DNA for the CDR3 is TGTGCCAGCAGCTTAAGCAGGCAAGAAAAACTGTTTTTT.

The CDR3 sequence is CASSSAGTSVDTGELFF. CDR3 coding DNA: TGTGCCAGCAGCTCCGCCGGGACTAGCGTCGACACCGGGGAGCTGTTTTTT. The V gene is TRBV13, the J gene TRBJ2-2; TRBD2 aligns across 10 bases. Germline assignment: CDR1 PRHDT and CDR2 FYEKMQ (reference sequence). V lost 4 bases, J lost 3 bases, and 8 bases stayed unmatched. The CDR3 covers 17 residues.

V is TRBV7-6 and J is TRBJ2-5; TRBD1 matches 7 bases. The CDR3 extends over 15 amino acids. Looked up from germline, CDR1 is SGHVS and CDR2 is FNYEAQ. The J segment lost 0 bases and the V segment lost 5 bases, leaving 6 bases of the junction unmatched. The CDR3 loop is CASSLFGTDQETQYF. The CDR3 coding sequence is TGTGCCAGCAGCCTTTTTGGGACAGACCAAGAGACCCAGTACTTC. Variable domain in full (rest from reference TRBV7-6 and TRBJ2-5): GAGVSQSPRYKVTKRGQDVALRCDPISGHVSLYWYRQALGQGPEFLTYFNYEAQQDKSGLPNDRFSAERPEGSISTLTIQRTEQRDSAMYRCASSLFGTDQETQYFGPGTRLLVL.

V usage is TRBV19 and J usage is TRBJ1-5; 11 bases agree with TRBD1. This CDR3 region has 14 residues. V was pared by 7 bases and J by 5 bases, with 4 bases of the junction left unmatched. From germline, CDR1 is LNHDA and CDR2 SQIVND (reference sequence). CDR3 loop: CASTWTGGYQPQHF. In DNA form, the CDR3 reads TGTGCCAGTACCTGGACAGGGGGCTATCAGCCCCAGCATTTT.

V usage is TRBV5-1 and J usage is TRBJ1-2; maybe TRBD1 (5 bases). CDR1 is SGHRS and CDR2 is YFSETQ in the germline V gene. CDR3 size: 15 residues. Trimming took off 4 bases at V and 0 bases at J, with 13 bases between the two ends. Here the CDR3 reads CASSPVGLANYGYTF. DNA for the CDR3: TGCGCCAGCAGCCCTGTGGGGCTAGCTAACTATGGCTACACCTTC. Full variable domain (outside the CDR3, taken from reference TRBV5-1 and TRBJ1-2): KAGVTQTPRYLIKTRGQQVTLSCSPISGHRSVSWYQQTPGQGLQFLFEYFSETQRNKGNFPGRFSGRQFSNSRSEMNVSTLELGDSALYLCASSPVGLANYGYTFGSGTRLTVV.

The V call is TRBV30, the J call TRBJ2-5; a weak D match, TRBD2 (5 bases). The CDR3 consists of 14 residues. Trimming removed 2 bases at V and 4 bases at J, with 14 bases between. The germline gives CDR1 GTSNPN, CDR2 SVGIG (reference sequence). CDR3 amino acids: CAWSSRSGVETQYF. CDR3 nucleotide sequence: TGTGCCTGGAGTTCGAGGTCCGGGGTAGAGACCCAGTACTTC.

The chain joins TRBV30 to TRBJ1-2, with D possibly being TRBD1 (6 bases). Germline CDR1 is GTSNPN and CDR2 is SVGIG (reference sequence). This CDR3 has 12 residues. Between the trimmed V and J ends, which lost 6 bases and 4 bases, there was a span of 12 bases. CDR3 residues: CACTMDSYGYTF. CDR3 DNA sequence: TGTGCCTGTACGATGGACAGCTATGGCTACACCTTC.

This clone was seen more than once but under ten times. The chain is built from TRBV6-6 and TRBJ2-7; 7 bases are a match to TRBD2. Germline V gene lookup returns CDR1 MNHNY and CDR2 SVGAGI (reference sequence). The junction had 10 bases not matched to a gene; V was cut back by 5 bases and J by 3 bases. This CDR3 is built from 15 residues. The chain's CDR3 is CASSRSAGEYYEQYF. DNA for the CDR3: TGTGCCAGCAGTCGTAGCGCGGGGGAATACTACGAGCAGTACTTC.

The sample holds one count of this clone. The CDR3 sequence: CASSSYSGGGYEQYF. CDR3 bases: TGTGCCAGCAGCTCGTACTCAGGGGGAGGCTACGAGCAGTACTTC. The chain carries TRBV11-2 and TRBJ2-7, with D possibly being TRBD1 (7 bases). Looked up from germline, CDR1 is SGHAT and CDR2 is FQNNGV. V was pared by 4 bases and J by 3 bases, with 16 bases between. CDR3 length: 15 residues.

The CDR3 DNA reads TGTGCCAGCAGTCTTGCCGACAGGGCCCCGAACACTGAAGCTTTCTTT. This codes for CASSLADRAPNTEAFF. This chain uses TRBV28 with TRBJ1-1, with 7 bases aligning to TRBD1. The germline gives CDR1 MDHEN, CDR2 SYDVKM. The CDR3 extends over 16 amino acids. V was clipped by 5 bases and J by 1 base; unmatched bases: 10.

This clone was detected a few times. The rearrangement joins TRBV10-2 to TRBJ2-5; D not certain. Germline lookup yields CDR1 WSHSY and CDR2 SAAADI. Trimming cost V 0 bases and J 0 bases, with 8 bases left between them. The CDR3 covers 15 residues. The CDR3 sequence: CASSESSQYQETQYF. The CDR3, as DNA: TGCGCCAGCAGTGAGTCGTCTCAGTACCAAGAGACCCAGTACTTC.

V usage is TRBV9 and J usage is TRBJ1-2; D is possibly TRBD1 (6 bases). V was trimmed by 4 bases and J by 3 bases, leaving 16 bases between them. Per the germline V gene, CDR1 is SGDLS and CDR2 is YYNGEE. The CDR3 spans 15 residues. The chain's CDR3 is CASSIPSGADYGYTF. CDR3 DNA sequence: TGTGCCAGCAGCATCCCGTCAGGGGCGGACTATGGCTACACCTTC.